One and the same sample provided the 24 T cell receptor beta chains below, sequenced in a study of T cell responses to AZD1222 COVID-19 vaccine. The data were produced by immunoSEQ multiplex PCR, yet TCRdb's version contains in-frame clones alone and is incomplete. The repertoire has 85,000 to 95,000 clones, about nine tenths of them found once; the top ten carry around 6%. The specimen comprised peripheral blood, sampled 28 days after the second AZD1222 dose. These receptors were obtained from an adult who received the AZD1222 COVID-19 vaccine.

The CDR3 region is CASSAGLAGASSYEQYF. The CDR3 region has the DNA TGTGCCAGCAGCGCGGGACTAGCGGGGGCGAGCTCCTACGAGCAGTACTTC. The chain employs TRBV7-8 and TRBJ2-7; 14 positions agree with TRBD2. Germline V gene lookup returns CDR1 SGHVS and CDR2 FQNEAQ. V shed 5 bases, J shed 0 bases, and the junction held 6 bases outside the gene matches. This CDR3 spans 17 amino acids.

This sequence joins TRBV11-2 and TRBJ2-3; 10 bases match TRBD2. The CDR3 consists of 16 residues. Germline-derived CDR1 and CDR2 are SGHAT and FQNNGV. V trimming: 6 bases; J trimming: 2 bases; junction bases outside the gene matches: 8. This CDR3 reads CASRRISGGNTDTQYF. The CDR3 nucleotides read TGTGCCAGCAGAAGAATTAGCGGGGGGAACACAGATACGCAGTATTTT.

DNA for the CDR3: TGTGCCAGCAGCTTAGATCGGGTAGCGGGGGGACAAGAGACCCAGTACTTC. This sequence encodes CASSLDRVAGGQETQYF. V is TRBV7-2 and J is TRBJ2-5; 10 bases agree with TRBD2. The CDR3 extends over 17 amino acids. Trimming removed 1 base from V and 2 bases from J; junction bases left unmatched: 7. Germline V gives CDR1 SGHTA, CDR2 FQGNSA.

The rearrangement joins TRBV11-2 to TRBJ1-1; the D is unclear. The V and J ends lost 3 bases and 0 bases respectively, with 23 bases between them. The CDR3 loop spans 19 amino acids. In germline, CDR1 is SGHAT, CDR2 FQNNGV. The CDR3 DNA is TGTGCCAGCAGCTTCGAGATTCTTGGATTGACTGGGATGAACACTGAAGCTTTCTTT. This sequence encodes CASSFEILGLTGMNTEAFF.

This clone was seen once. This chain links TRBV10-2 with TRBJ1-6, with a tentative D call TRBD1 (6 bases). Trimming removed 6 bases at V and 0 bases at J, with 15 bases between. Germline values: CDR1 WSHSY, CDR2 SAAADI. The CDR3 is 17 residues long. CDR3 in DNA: TGCGCCAGCAGCAAACAGGGCTCGAGCTCCTATAATTCACCCCTCCACTTT. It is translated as CASSKQGSSSYNSPLHF.

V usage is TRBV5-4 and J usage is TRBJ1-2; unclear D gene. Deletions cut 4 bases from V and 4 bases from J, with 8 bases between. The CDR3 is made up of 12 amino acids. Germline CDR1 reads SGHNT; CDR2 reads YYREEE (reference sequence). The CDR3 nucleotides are TGTGCCAGCAGCGGTCCGCTCTATGGCTACACCTTC. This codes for CASSGPLYGYTF.

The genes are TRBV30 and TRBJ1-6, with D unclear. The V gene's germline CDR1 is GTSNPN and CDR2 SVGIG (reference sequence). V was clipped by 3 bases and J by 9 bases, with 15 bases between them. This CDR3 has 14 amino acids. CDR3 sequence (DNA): TGTGCCTGGAGGGAATGGACCCGGAGTTCACCCCTCCACTTT. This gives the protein CAWREWTRSSPLHF. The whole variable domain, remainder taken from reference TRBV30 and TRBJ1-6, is SQTIHQWPATLVQPVGSPLSLECTVEGTSNPNLYWYRQAAGRGLQLLFYSVGIGQISSEVPQNLSASRPQDRQFILSSKKLLLSDSGFYLCAWREWTRSSPLHFGNGTRLTVT.

In nucleotides, the CDR3 is TGTGCCAGCAGCCCTCGCCCGTACGGGGGGGCAGGGGATACGCAGTATTTT. Its protein product is CASSPRPYGGAGDTQYF. This chain links TRBV7-9 with TRBJ2-3; 8 positions agree with TRBD2. The CDR3 totals 17 residues. Trimming removed 5 bases from V and 6 bases from J; junction bases left unmatched: 16. Germline V gives CDR1 SEHNR, CDR2 FQNEAQ (reference sequence).

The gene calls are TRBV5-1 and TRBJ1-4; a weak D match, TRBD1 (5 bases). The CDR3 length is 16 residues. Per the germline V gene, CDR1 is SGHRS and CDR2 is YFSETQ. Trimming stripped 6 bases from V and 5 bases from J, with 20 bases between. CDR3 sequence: CASIRAPGLENEKLFF. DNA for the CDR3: TGCGCCAGCATCAGGGCACCGGGCCTTGAAAATGAAAAACTGTTTTTT.

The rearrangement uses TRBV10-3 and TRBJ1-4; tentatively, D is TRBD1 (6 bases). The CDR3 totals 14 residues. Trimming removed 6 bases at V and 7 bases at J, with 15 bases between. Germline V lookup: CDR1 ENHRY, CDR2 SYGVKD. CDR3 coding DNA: TGTGCCATCAGGGACAGTGGGGCGGGTGAAAAACTGTTTTTT. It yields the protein CAIRDSGAGEKLFF.

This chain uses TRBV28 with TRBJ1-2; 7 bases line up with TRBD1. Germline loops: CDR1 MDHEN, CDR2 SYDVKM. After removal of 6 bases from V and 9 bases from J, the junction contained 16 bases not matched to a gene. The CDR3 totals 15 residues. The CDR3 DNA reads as TGTGCCAGCAGCGGGACCGGGACAGCCCCCGATCGCTACACCTTC. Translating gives CASSGTGTAPDRYTF.

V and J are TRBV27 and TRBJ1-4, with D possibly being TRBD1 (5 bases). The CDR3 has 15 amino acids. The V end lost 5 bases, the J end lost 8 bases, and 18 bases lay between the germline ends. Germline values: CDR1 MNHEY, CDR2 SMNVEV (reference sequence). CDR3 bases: TGTGCCAGCAGTCAGGGATGGACTCGGAAGGAAAAACTGTTTTTT. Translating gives CASSQGWTRKEKLFF.

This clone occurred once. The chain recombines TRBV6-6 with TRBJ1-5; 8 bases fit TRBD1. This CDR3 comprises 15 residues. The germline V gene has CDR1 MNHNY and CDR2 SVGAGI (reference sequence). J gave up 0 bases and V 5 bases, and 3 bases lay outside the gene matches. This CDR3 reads CASSGTGPSNQPQHF. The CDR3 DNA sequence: TGTGCCAGCAGTGGGACAGGACCTAGCAATCAGCCCCAGCATTTT.

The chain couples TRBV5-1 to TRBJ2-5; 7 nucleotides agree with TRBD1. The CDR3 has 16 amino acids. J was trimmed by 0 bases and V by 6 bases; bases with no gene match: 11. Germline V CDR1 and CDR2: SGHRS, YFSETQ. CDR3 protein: CASTPTLGGNQETQYF. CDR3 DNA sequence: TGCGCCAGCACCCCAACCCTAGGGGGCAACCAAGAGACCCAGTACTTC.

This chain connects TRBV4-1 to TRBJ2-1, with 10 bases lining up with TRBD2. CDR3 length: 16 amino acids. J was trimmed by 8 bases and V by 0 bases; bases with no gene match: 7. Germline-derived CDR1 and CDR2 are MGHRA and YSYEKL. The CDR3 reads CASSQDLAGESYEQFF. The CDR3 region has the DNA TGCGCCAGCAGCCAAGATCTAGCGGGGGAAAGCTATGAGCAGTTCTTC.

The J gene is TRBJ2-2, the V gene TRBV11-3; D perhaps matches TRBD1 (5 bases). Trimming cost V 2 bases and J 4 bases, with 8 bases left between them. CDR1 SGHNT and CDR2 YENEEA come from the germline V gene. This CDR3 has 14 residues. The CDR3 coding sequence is TGTGCCAGCAGCTTAAGGGGAATCACCGGGGAGCTGTTTTTT. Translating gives CASSLRGITGELFF.

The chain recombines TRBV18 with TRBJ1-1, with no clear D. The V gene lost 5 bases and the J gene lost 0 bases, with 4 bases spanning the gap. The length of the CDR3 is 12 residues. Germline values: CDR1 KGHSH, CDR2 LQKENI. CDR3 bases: TGTGCCAGCTCAGCAGTGAACACTGAAGCTTTCTTT. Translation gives CASSAVNTEAFF.

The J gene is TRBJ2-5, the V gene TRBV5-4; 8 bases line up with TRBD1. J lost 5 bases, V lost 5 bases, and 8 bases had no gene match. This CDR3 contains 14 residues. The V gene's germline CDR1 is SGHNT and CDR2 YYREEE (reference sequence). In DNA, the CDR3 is TGTGCCAGCAGACGACAGGGGAACGGGGAGACCCAGTACTTC. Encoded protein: CASRRQGNGETQYF.

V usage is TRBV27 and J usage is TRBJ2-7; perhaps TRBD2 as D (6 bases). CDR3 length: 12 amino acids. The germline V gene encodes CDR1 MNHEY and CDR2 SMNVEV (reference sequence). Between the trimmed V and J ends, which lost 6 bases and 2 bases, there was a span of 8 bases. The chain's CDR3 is CASRGLPYEQYF. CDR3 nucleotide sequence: TGTGCCAGCAGGGGACTTCCCTACGAGCAGTACTTC.

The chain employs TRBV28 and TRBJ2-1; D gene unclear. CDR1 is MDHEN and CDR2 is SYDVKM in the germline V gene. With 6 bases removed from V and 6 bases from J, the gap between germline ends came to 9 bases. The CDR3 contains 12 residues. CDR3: CASSLLSNEQFF. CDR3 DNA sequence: TGTGCCAGCAGCCTCCTATCCAATGAGCAGTTCTTC.

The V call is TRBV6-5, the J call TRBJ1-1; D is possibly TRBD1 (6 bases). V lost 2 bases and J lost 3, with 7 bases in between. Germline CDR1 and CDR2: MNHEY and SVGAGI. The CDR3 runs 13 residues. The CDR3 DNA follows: TGTGCCAGCAGTTACCACAGGGACACTGAAGCTTTCTTT. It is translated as CASSYHRDTEAFF.

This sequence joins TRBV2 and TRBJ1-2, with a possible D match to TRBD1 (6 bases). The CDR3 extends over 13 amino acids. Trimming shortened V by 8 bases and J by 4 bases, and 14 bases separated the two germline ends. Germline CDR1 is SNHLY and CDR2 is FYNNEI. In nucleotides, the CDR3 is TGTGCCAGCCAGGGGTCGGTTATCTATGGCTACACCTTC. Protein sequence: CASQGSVIYGYTF.

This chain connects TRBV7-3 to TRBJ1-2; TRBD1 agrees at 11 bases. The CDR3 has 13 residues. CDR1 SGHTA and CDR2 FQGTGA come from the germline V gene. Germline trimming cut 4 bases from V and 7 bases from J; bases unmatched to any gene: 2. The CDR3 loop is CASSSGQGVGYTF. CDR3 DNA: TGTGCCAGCAGCTCGGGACAGGGGGTTGGCTACACCTTC.

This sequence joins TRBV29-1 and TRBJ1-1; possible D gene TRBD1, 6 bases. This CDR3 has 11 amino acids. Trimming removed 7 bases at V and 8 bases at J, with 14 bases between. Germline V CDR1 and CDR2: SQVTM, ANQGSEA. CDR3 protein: CSARKGGEAFF. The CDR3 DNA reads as TGCAGCGCCCGAAAGGGGGGGGAAGCTTTCTTT.